The source of this TCR beta chain is a study of blood T cell repertoires in COVID-19. At the level of the study: Samples of COVID-19 (acute and convalescent) were obtained from the United States, Italy and Spain. T cells, B-cell-depleted T cells, or PBMCs supplied cDNA or gDNA.

In the authors' methods: Estimation of nucleated cell counts was performed using reference gene primer amplification. Repertoires were generated with immunoSEQ multiplex PCR, while TCRdb's copy carries only in-frame clones and drops some. D and trimming come from the DNA, and the V and J calls and clone size come from that table. Of around 150,000 clones in the sample, about nine tenths were seen once. This CDR3 is 17 amino acids long. Unmatched junction bases numbered 16, after V lost 3 bases and J lost 8 bases. The V gene's germline CDR1 is SNHLY and CDR2 FYNNEI. In its sample, this clone was seen once.

The sequenced sample was peripheral blood. The V and J genes are TRBV2 and TRBJ2-3; 8 bases line up with TRBD2. The source of this sequence is a woman in her fifties or sixties who had recovered from COVID-19. The CDR3 loop reads CASSDLVGGALTPTQYF. In DNA form, the CDR3 reads TGTGCCAGCAGTGATCTCGTCGGGGGGGCCCTAACCCCTACGCAGTATTTT. Variable domain in full (rest from reference TRBV2 and TRBJ2-3): EPEVTQTPSHQVTQMGQEVILRCVPISNHLYFYWYRQILGQKVEFLVSFYNNEISEKSEIFDDQFSVERPDGSNFTLKIRSTKLEDSAMYFCASSDLVGGALTPTQYFGPGTRLTVL.